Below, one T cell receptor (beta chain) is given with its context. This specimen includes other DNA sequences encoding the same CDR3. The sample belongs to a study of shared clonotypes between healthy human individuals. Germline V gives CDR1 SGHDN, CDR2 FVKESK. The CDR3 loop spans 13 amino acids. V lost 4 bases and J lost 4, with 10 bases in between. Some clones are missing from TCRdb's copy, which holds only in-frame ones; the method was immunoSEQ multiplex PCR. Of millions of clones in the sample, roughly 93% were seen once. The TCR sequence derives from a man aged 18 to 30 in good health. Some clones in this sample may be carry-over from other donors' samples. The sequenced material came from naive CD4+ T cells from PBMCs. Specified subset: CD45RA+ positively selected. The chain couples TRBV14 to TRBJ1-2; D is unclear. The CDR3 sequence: CASSLGQSYGYTF. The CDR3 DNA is TGTGCCAGCAGCCTCGGGCAGAGCTATGGCTACACCTTC.